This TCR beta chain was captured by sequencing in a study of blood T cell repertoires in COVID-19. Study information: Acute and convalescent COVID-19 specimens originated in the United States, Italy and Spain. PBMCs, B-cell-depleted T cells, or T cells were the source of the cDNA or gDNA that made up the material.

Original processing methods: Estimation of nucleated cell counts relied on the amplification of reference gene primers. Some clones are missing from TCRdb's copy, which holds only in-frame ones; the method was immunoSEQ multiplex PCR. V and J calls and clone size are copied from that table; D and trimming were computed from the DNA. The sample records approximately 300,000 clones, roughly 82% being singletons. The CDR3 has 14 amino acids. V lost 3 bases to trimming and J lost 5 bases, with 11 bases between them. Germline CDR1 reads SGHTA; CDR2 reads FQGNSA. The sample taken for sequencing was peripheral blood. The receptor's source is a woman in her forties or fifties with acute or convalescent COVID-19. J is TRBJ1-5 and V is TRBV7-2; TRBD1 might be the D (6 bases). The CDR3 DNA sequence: TGTGCCAGCAGCTTGATACAGGGTTATCAGCCCCAGCATTTT. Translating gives CASSLIQGYQPQHF.